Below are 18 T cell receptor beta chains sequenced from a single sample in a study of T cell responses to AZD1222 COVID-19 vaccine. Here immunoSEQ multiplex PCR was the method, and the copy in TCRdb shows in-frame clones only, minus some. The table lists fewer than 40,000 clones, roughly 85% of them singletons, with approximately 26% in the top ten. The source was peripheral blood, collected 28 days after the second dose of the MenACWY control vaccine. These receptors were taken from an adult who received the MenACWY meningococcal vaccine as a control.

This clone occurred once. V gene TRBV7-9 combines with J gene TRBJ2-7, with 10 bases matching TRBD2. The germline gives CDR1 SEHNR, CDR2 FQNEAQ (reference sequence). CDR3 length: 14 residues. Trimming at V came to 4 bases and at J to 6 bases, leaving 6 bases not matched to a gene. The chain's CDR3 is CASSSASGRAEQYF. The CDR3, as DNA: TGTGCCAGCAGCTCGGCTAGCGGGAGAGCCGAGCAGTACTTC.

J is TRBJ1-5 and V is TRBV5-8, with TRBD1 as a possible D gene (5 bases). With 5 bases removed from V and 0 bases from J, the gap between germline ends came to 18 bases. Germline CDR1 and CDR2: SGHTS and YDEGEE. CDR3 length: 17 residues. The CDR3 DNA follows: TGTGCCAGCAGTTATCGACAGAACCCTTATAGCAATCAGCCCCAGCATTTT. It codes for CASSYRQNPYSNQPQHF.

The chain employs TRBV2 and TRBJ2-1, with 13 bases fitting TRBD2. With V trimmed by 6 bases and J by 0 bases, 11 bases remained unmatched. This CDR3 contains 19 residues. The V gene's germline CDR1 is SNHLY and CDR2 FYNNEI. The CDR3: CASRRDAGLAGDSYNEQFF. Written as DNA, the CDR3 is TGTGCCAGCAGGCGGGACGCCGGACTAGCGGGAGACTCCTACAATGAGCAGTTCTTC.

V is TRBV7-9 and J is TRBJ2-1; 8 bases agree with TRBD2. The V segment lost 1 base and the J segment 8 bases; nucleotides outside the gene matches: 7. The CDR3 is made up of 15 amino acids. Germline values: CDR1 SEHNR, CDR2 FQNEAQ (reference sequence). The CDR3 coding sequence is TGTGCCAGCAGCTTAGGGGTCGGGAGGGCCCATGAGCAGTTCTTC. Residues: CASSLGVGRAHEQFF.

The CDR3 protein is CASSWSGTWDQPQHF. CDR3 in DNA: TGTGCCAGCAGCTGGTCCGGGACTTGGGATCAGCCCCAGCATTTT. This chain links TRBV7-8 with TRBJ1-5; D is perhaps TRBD1 (5 bases). Trimming removed 4 bases from V and 5 bases from J, with 15 bases in between. The CDR3 runs to 15 residues. CDR1 and CDR2 from the germline V gene are SGHVS and FQNEAQ.

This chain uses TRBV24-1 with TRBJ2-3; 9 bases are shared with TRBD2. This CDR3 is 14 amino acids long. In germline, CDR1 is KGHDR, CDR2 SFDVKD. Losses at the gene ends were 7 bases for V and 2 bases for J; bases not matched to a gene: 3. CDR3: CATRTSGFTDTQYF. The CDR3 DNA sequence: TGTGCCACCAGGACTAGCGGATTCACAGATACGCAGTATTTT.

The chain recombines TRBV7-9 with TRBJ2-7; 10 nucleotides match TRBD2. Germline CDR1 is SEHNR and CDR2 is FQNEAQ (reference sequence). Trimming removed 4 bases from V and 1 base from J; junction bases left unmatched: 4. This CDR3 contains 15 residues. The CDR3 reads CASSSRTSGSYEQYF. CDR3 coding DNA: TGTGCCAGCAGCTCTCGGACTAGCGGATCCTACGAGCAGTACTTC.

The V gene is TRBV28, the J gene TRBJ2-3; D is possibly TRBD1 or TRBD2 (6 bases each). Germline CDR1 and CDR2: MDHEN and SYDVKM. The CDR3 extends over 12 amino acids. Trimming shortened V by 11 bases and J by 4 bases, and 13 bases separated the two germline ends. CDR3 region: CAARGDADTQYF. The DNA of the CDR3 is TGTGCCGCTAGGGGGGACGCAGATACGCAGTATTTT.

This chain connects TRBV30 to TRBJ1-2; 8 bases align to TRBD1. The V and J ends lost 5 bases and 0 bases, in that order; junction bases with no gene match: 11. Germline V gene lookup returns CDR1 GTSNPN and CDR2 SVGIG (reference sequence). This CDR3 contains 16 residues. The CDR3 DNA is TGTGCCTGGGTCAAGACAGGGGCGAATTCTAACTATGGCTACACCTTC. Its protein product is CAWVKTGANSNYGYTF.

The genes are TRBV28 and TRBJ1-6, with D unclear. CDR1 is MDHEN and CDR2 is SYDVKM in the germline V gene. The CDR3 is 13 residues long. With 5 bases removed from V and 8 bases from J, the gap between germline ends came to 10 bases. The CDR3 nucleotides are TGTGCCAGCAGTCGAACGGGTCATTCACCCCTCCACTTT. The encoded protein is CASSRTGHSPLHF.

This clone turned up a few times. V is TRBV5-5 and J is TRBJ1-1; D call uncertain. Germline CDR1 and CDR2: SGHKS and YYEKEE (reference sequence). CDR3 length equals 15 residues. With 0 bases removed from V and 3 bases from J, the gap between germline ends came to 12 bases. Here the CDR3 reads CASSLAAVRYTEAFF. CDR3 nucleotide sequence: TGTGCCAGCAGCTTGGCCGCGGTAAGATACACTGAAGCTTTCTTT.

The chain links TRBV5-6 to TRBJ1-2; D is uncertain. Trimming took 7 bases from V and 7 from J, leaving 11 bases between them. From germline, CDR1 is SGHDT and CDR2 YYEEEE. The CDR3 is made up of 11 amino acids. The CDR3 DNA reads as TGTGCCAGCGGCGGGGATGGTGGCTACACCTTC. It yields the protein CASGGDGGYTF.

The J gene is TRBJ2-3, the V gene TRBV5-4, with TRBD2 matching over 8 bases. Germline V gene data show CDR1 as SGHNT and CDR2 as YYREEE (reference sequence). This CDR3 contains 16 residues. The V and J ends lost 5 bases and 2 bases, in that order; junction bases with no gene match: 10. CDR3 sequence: CASRIRGGGLTDTQYF. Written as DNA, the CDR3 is TGTGCCAGCAGAATCCGGGGGGGTGGTCTCACAGATACGCAGTATTTT.

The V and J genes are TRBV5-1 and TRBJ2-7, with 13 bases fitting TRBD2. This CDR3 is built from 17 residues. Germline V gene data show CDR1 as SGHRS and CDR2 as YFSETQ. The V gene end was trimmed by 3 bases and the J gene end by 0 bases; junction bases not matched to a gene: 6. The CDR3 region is CASSYWTSGGLSYEQYF. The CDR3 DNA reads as TGCGCCAGCAGCTACTGGACTAGCGGGGGCCTCTCCTACGAGCAGTACTTC.

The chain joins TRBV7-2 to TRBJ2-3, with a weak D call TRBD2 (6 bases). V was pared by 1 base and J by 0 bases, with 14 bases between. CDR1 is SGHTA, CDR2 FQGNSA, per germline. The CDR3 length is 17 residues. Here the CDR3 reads CASSLGPAGLSTDTQYF. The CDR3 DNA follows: TGTGCCAGCAGCTTAGGTCCTGCGGGGCTAAGCACAGATACGCAGTATTTT.

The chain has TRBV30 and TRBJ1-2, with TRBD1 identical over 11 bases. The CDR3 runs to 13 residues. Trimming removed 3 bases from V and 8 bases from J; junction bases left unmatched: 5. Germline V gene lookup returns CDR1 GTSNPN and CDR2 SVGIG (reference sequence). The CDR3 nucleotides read TGTGCCTGGAGCGCGGACAGGGGGCGAGGCTACACCTTC. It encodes CAWSADRGRGYTF.

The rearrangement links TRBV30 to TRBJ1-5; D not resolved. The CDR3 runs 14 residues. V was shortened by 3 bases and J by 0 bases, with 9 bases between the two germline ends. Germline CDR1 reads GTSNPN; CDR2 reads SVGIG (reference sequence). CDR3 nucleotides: TGTGCCTGGAGCACTGGACGTAGCAATCAGCCCCAGCATTTT. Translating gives CAWSTGRSNQPQHF.

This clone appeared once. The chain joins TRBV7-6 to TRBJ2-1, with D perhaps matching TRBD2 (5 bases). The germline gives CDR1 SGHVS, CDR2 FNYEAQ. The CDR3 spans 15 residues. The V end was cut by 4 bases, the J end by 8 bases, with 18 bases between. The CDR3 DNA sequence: TGTGCCAGCAGCTCGACACGGACGAGGGTGGATGAGCAGTTCTTC. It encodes CASSSTRTRVDEQFF.